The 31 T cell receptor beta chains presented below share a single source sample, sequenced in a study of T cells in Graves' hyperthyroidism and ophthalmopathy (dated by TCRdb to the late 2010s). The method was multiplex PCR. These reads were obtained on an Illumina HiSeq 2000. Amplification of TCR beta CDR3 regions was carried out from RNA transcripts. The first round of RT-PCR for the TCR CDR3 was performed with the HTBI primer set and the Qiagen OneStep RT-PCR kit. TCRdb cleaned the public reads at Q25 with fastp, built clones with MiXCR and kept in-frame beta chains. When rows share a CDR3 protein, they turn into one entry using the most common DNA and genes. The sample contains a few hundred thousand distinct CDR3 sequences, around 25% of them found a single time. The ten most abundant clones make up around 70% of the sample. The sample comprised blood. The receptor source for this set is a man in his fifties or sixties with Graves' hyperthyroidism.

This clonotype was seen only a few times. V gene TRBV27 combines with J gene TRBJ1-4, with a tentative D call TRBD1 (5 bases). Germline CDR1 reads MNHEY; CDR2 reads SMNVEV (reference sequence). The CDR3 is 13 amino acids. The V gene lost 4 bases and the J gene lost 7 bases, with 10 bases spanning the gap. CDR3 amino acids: CASSWGGAEKLFF. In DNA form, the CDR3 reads TGTGCCAGCAGTTGGGGTGGGGCTGAAAAACTGTTTTTT.

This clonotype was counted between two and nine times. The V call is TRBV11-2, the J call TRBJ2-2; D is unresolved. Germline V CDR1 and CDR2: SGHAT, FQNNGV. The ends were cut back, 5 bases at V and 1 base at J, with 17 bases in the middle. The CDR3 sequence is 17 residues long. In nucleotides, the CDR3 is TGTGCCAGCAGCCCACACCCTAGAGGACGGAACACCGGGGAGCTGTTTTTT. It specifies CASSPHPRGRNTGELFF.

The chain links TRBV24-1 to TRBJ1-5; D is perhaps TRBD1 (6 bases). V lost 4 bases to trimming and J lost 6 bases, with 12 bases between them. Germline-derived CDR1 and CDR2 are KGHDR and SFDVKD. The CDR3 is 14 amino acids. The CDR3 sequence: CATSEYRDSQPQHF. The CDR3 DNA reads TGTGCCACCAGTGAGTACAGGGATAGTCAGCCCCAGCATTTT.

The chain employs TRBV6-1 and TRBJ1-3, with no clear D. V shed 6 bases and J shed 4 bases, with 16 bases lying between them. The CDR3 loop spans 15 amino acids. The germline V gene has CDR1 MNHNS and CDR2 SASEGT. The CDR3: CASRPPGSLGNTIYF. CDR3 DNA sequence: TGTGCCAGCAGGCCACCGGGGTCTCTGGGAAACACCATATATTTT.

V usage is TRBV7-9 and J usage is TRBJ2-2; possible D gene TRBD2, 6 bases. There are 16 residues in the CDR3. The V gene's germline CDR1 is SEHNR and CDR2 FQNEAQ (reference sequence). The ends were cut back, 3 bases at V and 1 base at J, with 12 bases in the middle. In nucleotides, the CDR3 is TGTGCCAGCAGCTTCGGAGGGCCAGGGAACACCGGGGAGCTGTTTTTT. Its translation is CASSFGGPGNTGELFF.

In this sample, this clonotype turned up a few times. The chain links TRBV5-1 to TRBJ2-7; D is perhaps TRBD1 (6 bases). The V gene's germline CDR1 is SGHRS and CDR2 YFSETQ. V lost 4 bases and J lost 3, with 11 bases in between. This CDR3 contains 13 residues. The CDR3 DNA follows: TGCGCCAGCAGCCAAACACAGGGCTACGAGCAGTACTTC. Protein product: CASSQTQGYEQYF.

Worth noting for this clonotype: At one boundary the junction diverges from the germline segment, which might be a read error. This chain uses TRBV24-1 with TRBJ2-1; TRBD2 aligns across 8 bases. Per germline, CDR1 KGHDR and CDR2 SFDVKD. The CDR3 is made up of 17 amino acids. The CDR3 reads CATSDHPGLVGNNERFF. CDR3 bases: TGTGCCACCAGTGACCATCCGGGACTAGTGGGGAACAATGAGCGGTTCTTC.

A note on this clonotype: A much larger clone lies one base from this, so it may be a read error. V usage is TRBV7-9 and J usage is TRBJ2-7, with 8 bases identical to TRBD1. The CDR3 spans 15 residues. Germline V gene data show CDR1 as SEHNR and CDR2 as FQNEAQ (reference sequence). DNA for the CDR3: TGTGCCAGCAGCTTAGCTTTGGGGACAGGAAACGAGCCGTACTTC. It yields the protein CASSLALGTGNEPYF. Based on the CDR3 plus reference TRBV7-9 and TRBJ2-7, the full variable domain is DTGVSQNPRHKITKRGQNVTFRCDPISEHNRLYWYRQTLGQGPEFLTYFQNEAQLEKSRLLSDRFSAERPKGSFSTLEIQRTEQGDSAMYLCASSLALGTGNEPYFGPGTRLTVT.

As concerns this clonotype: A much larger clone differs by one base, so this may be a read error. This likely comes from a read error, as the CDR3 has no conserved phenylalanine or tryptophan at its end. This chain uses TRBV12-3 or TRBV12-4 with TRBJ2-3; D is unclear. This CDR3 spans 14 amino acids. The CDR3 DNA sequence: TGTGTCAGTGCCTGGGGTACTGGCACAGATACGCAGTATTCT. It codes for CVSAWGTGTDTQYS.

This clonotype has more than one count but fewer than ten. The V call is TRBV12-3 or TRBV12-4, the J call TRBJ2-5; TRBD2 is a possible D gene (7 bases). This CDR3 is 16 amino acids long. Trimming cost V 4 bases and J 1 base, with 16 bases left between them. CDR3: CASSWGGQGRQETQYF. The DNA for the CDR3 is TGTGCCAGCAGTTGGGGGGGGCAGGGACGCCAAGAGACCCAGTACTTC.

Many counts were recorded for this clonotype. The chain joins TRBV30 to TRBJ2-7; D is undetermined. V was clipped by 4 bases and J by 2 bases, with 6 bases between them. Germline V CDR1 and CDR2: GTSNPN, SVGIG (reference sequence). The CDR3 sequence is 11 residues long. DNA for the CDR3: TGTGCCTGGACTACCCCCTACGAGCAGTACTTC. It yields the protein CAWTTPYEQYF.

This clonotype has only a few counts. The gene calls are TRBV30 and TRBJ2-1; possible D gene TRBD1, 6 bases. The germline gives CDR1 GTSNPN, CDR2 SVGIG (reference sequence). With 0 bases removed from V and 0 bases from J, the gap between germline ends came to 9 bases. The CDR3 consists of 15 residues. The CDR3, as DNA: TGTGCCTGGAGTGTACGACAGGTCTCCTACAATGAGCAGTTCTTC. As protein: CAWSVRQVSYNEQFF.

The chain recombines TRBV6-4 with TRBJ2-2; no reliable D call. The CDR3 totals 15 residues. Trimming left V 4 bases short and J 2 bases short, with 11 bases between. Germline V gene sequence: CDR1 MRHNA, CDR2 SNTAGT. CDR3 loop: CASSVEGSNTGELFF. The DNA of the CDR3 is TGTGCCAGCAGTGTTGAAGGTTCCAACACCGGGGAGCTGTTTTTT.

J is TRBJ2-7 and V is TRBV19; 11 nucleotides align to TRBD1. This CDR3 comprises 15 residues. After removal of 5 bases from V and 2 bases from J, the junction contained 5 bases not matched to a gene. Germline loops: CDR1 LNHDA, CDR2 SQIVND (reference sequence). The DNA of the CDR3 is TGTGCCAGTAGTGCGGGACAGGGGGATACCTACGAGCAGTACTTC. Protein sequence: CASSAGQGDTYEQYF.

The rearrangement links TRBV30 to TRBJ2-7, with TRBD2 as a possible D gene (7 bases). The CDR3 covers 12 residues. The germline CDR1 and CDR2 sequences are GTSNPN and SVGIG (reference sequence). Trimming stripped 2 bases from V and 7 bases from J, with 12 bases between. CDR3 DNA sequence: TGTGCCTGGAGTAGGGGGGGGCAAGAGCAGTACTTC. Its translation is CAWSRGGQEQYF.

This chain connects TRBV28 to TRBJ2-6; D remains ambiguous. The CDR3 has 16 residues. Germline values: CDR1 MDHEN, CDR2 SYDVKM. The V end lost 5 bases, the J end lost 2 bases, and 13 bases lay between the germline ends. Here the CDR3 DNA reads TGTGCCAGCAGTCCCTCCAGGCGCCCTGGGGCCAACGTCCTGACTTTC. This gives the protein CASSPSRRPGANVLTF.

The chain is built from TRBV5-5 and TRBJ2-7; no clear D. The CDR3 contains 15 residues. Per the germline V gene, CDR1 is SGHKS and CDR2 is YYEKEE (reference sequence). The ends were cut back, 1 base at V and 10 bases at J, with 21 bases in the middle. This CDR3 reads CASSLIENLKLRQYF. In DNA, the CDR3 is TGTGCCAGCAGCTTGATTGAGAACCTGAAACTACGTCAGTACTTC.

CDR3 residues: CASSSGASNYGYTF. In DNA form, the CDR3 reads TGTGCCAGCAGCTCCGGGGCAAGTAACTATGGCTACACCTTC. The V gene is TRBV7-9, the J gene TRBJ1-2, with D maybe TRBD1 (5 bases). The length of the CDR3 is 14 residues. The V end was cut by 4 bases, the J end by 1 base, with 10 bases between. CDR1 is SEHNR, CDR2 FQNEAQ, per germline (reference sequence).

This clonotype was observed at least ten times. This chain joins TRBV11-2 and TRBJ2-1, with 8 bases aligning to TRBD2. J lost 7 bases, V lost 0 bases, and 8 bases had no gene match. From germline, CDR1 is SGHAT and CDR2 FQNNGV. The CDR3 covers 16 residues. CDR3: CASSLDRAGGVNEQFF. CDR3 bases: TGTGCCAGCAGCTTAGATCGGGCGGGAGGAGTAAATGAGCAGTTCTTC.

The CDR3 is CASTPGASSGYTF. The CDR3 region has the DNA TGTGCCAGCACCCCCGGGGCCTCCTCTGGCTACACCTTC. The V call is TRBV12-3 or TRBV12-4, the J call TRBJ1-2; a possible D gene is TRBD1 (5 bases). Trimming shortened V by 7 bases and J by 7 bases, and 16 bases separated the two germline ends. The CDR3 contains 13 residues.

As DNA, the CDR3 is TGCAGTGCCCCTCACGGGGGGGGCAAAGAGACCCAGTACTTC. Encoded protein: CSAPHGGGKETQYF. This chain joins TRBV20-1 and TRBJ2-5, with TRBD2 matching over 8 bases. V shed 6 bases, J shed 3 bases, and the junction held 9 bases outside the gene matches. Germline V gives CDR1 DFQATT, CDR2 SNEGSKA (reference sequence). This CDR3 spans 14 amino acids.

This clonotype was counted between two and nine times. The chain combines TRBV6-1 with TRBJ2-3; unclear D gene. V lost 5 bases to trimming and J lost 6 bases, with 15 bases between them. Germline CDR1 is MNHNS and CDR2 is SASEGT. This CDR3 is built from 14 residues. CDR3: CASSYERMDDTQYF. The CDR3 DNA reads TGTGCCAGCAGTTACGAGAGAATGGACGATACGCAGTATTTT.

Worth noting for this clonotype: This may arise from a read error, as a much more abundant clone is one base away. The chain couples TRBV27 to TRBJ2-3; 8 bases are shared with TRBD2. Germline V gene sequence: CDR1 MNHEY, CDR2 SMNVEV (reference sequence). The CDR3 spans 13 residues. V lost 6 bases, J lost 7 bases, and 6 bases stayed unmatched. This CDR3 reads CASRFGRANTQYF. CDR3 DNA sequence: TGTGCCAGCAGGTTCGGGAGGGCAAATACGCAGTATTTT.

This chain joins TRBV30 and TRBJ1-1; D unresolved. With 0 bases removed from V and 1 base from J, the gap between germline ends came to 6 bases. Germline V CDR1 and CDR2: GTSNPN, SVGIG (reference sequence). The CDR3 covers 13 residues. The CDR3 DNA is TGTGCCTGGAGTGTTCGGGGGAACACTGAAGCTTTCTTT. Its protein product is CAWSVRGNTEAFF.

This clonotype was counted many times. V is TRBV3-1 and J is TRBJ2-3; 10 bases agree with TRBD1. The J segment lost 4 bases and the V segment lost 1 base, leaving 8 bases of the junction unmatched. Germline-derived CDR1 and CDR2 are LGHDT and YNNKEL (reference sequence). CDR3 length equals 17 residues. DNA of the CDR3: TGTGCCAGCAGCCAAGGTGTGGGACAGGGGCAAGCAGATACGCAGTATTTT. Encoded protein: CASSQGVGQGQADTQYF.

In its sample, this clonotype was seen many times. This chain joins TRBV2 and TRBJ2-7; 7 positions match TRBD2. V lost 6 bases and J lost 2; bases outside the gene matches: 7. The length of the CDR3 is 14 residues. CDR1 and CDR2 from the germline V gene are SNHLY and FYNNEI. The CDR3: CASRSSGAAYEQYF. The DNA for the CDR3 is TGTGCCAGCAGGTCGAGCGGGGCCGCCTACGAGCAGTACTTC.

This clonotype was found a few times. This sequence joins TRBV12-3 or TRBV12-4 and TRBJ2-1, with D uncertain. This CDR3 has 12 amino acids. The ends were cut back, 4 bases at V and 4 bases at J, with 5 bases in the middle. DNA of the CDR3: TGTGCCAGCAGTTACGATTACAATGAGCAGTTCTTC. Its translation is CASSYDYNEQFF.

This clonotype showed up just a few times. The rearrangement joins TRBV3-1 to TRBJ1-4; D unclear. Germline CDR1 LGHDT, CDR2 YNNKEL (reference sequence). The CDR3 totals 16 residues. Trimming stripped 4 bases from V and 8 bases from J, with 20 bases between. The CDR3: CASSLHRGGDGEKLFF. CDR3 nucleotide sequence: TGTGCCAGCAGCCTACATCGCGGTGGGGATGGCGAAAAACTGTTTTTT.

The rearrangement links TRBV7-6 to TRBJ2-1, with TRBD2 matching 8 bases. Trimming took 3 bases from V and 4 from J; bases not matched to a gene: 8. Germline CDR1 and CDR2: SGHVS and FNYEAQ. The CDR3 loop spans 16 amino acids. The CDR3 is CASSFEAGAVYNEQFF. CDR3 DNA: TGTGCCAGCAGCTTTGAAGCGGGAGCGGTATACAATGAGCAGTTCTTC.

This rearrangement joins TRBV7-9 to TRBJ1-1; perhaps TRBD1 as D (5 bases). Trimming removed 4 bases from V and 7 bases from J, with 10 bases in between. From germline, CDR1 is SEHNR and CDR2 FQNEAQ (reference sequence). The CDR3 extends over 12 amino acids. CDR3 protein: CASSSNRIEAFF. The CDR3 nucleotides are TGTGCCAGCAGCTCCAACAGGATTGAAGCTTTCTTT.

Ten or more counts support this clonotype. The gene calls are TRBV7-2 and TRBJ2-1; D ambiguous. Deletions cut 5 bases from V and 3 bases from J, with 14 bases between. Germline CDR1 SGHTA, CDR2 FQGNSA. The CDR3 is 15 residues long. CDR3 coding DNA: TGTGCCAGCAGCGCCAGCGCCTCCCTCTACAATGAGCAGTTCTTC. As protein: CASSASASLYNEQFF.